Here is one T cell receptor beta chain with its context. Its antigen is unknown. The input lacks base qualities; no much larger clone sits a single base away. The library was produced with the immunoSEQ multiplex PCR assay. The paper's processing steps were these. A statistical classification framework was built for diagnosing cytomegalovirus status from the catalog of TCR beta chain sequences. TCRdb provides this immuneACCESS table in a form limited to in-frame rearrangements. Some clones are lacking; in checked studies, under half of them reflect an unresolved V gene, and why the rest are absent is not known. D and trimming were read from the DNA, whereas the V and J calls and clone size are those reported in that table. In all, the sample holds 90,000 to 130,000 clones, and 70% to 90% of those were seen once. The top ten hold roughly 3% of the sample. This sample is drawn from a study of cytomegalovirus exposure and HLA in healthy donors (dated by TCRdb to 2016 to 2017). General notes on the study: According to a later analysis, the roughly 120 validation repertoires were produced on the same platform as the approximately 690 repertoires of the first cohort. To predict cytomegalovirus infection status, the study brought together high-throughput TCR immunosequencing, statistical association of individual TCRs with disease status, and machine learning. The study was designed to test whether signatures of past pathogen exposure could be identified by cataloging public T cell receptors. Besides the first cohort of more than 650 subjects, a separate validation cohort made up of 90 to 150 different subjects was used.

The donors were included in the validation cohort of 120 subjects, a group kept apart from the roughly 680-subject first cohort. What the study reported, not specific to this receptor: Most TCR sequences were observed very rarely across donors, whereas some public TCRs were present in many individuals. A later analysis had no HLA typing for the validation cohort, so co-occurrence there was scored across all 110 or so repertoires. It was suggested by the authors that the approach could potentially be generalized to other disease states and immunological phenotypes. In vitro tests confirmed that three of the cytomegalovirus-associated TCR beta chains recognize cytomegalovirus antigens. In the study, roughly 160 TCR beta chains were listed as associated with cytomegalovirus. Of the cluster scores, approximately 95% were above 0 in a later analysis, which found that TCRs clustered in the first cohort also tended to co-occur in the 90 to 150 validation repertoires. Cytomegalovirus status was reported to be diagnosed by the classifier with high specificity and sensitivity in both the original and validation cohorts.

Ends trimmed: V by 4 bases, J by 4 bases; bases unmatched to a gene: 4. According to the germline V gene (reference sequence), CDR1 reads SGHNT and CDR2 reads YYREEE. The CDR3 numbers 14 residues from cysteine through phenylalanine. Of all the DNA, just the CDR3 is kept, 42 bases in frame from base 1. The sample was PBMCs. The rearranged chain carries TRBV5-4 and TRBJ1-3; the junction holds 8 bases that match TRBD1. The sequence was collected from a young woman in good health and CMV-seronegative. The CDR3 region: CASSLTGDGNTIYF. Read as DNA, the sequence is TGTGCCAGCAGCCTGACAGGGGACGGAAACACCATATATTTT.